Listed below are T cell receptor beta chains from one sample, sequenced in a study of a mutant IDH1 vaccine in newly diagnosed glioma. These receptors lack a known antigen. Profiled with immunoSEQ multiplex PCR; TCRdb holds only in-frame clones, not every one. The sample gives 45,000 or so clones, 88% of which show up once; around 5.4% is in the top ten. Sequenced here: PBMCs, sampled from a glioma patient whose treatment included an IDH1 peptide vaccine. These receptors were taken from a woman aged 40 to 55 with glioma. CDR3s include the opening cysteine and the closing phenylalanine or tryptophan. The D gene is left open where the match is weak. Clone sizes are given selectively: once, few, many, or a class where the clone is expanded.

.	TRBV2	TRBJ2-1	.	CASGLINEQFF	TGTGCCAGCGGTTTGATTAATGAGCAGTTCTTC
.	TRBV9	TRBJ2-5	.	CASSVDPGAEETQYF	TGTGCCAGCAGCGTAGATCCGGGGGCCGAAGAGACCCAGTACTTC
.	TRBV7-2	TRBJ1-5	TRBD1	CASSLTGGGNQPQHF	TGTGCCAGCAGCTTGACAGGGGGCGGCAATCAGCCCCAGCATTTT
.	TRBV29-1	TRBJ2-1	TRBD2	CSGGLAAYNEQFF	TGCAGCGGAGGACTAGCGGCCTACAATGAGCAGTTCTTC
.	TRBV18	TRBJ1-1	.	CASSPRMGGERAFF	TGTGCCAGCTCACCCCGGATGGGAGGGGAGCGGGCTTTCTTT
.	TRBV7-9	TRBJ1-1	TRBD1	CASTPQGAGTEAFF	TGTGCCAGCACCCCACAGGGGGCGGGCACTGAAGCTTTCTTT
.	TRBV9	TRBJ1-1	.	CASSAYGPNTEAFF	TGTGCCAGCAGCGCATACGGACCAAACACTGAAGCTTTCTTT
.	TRBV12-5	TRBJ1-1	.	CASGWFPGPNTEAFF	TGTGCTAGTGGTTGGTTCCCGGGACCGAACACTGAAGCTTTCTTT
.	TRBV6-5	TRBJ2-2	.	CASRLGLSGELFF	TGTGCCAGCAGGCTTGGACTATCCGGGGAGCTGTTTTTT
once	TRBV7-9	TRBJ1-1	.	CASSFSGGANTEAFF	TGTGCCAGCAGTTTTTCTGGGGGGGCGAACACTGAAGCTTTCTTT
.	TRBV9	TRBJ2-1	TRBD2	CASSVGGGWDEQFF	TGTGCCAGCAGCGTAGGGGGAGGGTGGGATGAGCAGTTCTTC
.	TRBV5-1	TRBJ2-5	TRBD2	CASSLEGLVKETQYF	TGCGCCAGCAGCTTGGAAGGACTAGTAAAAGAGACCCAGTACTTC
.	TRBV7-2	TRBJ1-5	TRBD1	CASSSRMTGNQPQHF	TGTGCCAGCAGCTCCCGTATGACAGGGAACCAGCCCCAGCATTTT
.	TRBV6-1	TRBJ2-3	TRBD1	CASSGGTGLLDTQYF	TGTGCCAGCAGTGGTGGGACAGGTCTTTTAGATACGCAGTATTTT
.	TRBV4-2	TRBJ1-2	.	CASSQERGRGANYGYTF	TGTGCCAGCAGCCAAGAGAGGGGTAGAGGAGCTAACTATGGCTACACCTTC
.	TRBV12-5	TRBJ1-5	.	CASGLVEEPQHF	TGTGCTAGTGGTTTGGTCGAGGAGCCCCAGCATTTT
.	TRBV5-1	TRBJ2-1	TRBD2	CASSREGRDYNEQFF	TGCGCCAGCAGCCGGGAGGGCAGGGACTACAATGAGCAGTTCTTC
.	TRBV27	TRBJ2-1	.	CASSLKGDNEQFF	TGTGCCAGCAGTTTAAAAGGAGACAATGAGCAGTTCTTC
.	TRBV10-3	TRBJ2-1	TRBD2	CAIRKGLAGGDEQFF	TGTGCCATCAGGAAGGGACTAGCGGGAGGGGATGAGCAGTTCTTC
.	TRBV19	TRBJ2-5	.	CASREGLGRKTQYF	TGTGCCAGTAGGGAGGGCCTAGGGAGGAAGACCCAGTACTTC
.	TRBV5-1	TRBJ2-1	TRBD2	CASSASPRLAGNEQFF	TGCGCCAGCAGCGCAAGTCCGAGACTAGCGGGGAATGAGCAGTTCTTC
.	TRBV7-9	TRBJ2-7	.	CASSPWTGEQYF	TGTGCCAGCAGCCCCTGGACGGGTGAGCAGTACTTC
.	TRBV15	TRBJ1-1	TRBD1	CATSRDRDRVGTEAFF	TGTGCCACCAGCAGAGATAGGGACAGGGTTGGTACTGAAGCTTTCTTT
.	TRBV19	TRBJ2-6	TRBD1	CASSYEGALSGANVLTF	TGTGCCAGTAGTTACGAGGGGGCCCTCTCTGGGGCCAACGTCCTGACTTTC
.	TRBV7-8	TRBJ1-2	.	CASSFGGANGYTF	TGTGCCAGCAGCTTCGGGGGGGCTAATGGCTACACCTTC
.	TRBV5-1	TRBJ1-6	TRBD1	CASSLVGATGTNSPLHF	TGCGCCAGCAGCTTGGTAGGGGCGACAGGGACGAATTCACCCCTCCACTTT
once	TRBV7-2	TRBJ1-5	TRBD1	CASSSRQGGNQPQHF	TGTGCCAGCAGCTCCCGACAGGGAGGCAATCAGCCCCAGCATTTT
.	TRBV4-1	TRBJ1-2	TRBD1	CASSQELRRGPANYGYTF	TGCGCCAGCAGCCAAGAGCTACGCAGGGGGCCCGCTAACTATGGCTACACCTTC
.	TRBV7-2	TRBJ2-7	.	CASSLAGGKGEQYF	TGTGCCAGCAGCTTAGCCGGGGGAAAAGGCGAGCAGTACTTC
once	TRBV29-1	TRBJ1-3	.	CSVEDVRFTGNTIYF	TGCAGCGTTGAAGATGTGCGGTTTACTGGAAACACCATATATTTT
.	TRBV6-5	TRBJ1-5	.	CASSYSGSNNQPQHF	TGTGCCAGCAGTTACTCCGGGTCAAACAATCAGCCCCAGCATTTT
.	TRBV29-1	TRBJ1-1	TRBD1	CSARGGVNTEAFF	TGCAGCGCCAGGGGGGGGGTGAACACTGAAGCTTTCTTT
.	TRBV7-2	TRBJ2-3	.	CASSLDGPTDTQYF	TGTGCCAGCAGCTTAGACGGCCCCACAGATACGCAGTATTTT
.	TRBV5-6	TRBJ2-5	.	CASSYPNEKTQYF	TGTGCCAGCAGCTACCCGAACGAAAAGACCCAGTACTTC
.	TRBV23-1	TRBJ2-7	.	CASSQRWQALSYEQYF	TGCGCCAGCAGTCAACGCTGGCAGGCACTCTCCTACGAGCAGTACTTC
.	TRBV30	TRBJ2-7	.	CAWSAGIYEQYF	TGTGCCTGGAGTGCAGGGATATACGAGCAGTACTTC
.	TRBV5-1	TRBJ2-3	.	CASSKGSGASTDTQYF	TGCGCCAGCAGCAAAGGTTCGGGAGCTAGCACAGATACGCAGTATTTT
.	TRBV7-2	TRBJ2-2	.	CASSSHGTGELFF	TGTGCCAGCAGCTCCCACGGGACCGGGGAGCTGTTTTTT
.	TRBV4-2	TRBJ2-7	.	CASSQAGYEQYF	TGTGCCAGCAGCCAAGCAGGGTACGAGCAGTACTTC
.	TRBV7-6	TRBJ1-1	.	CASSLIGLNTEAFF	TGTGCCAGCAGCTTAATAGGTCTGAACACTGAAGCTTTCTTT
.	TRBV6-5	TRBJ1-2	.	CASSRDRDQGNGYTF	TGTGCCAGCAGTAGAGACCGGGACCAAGGGAATGGCTACACCTTC
.	TRBV6-6	TRBJ2-7	TRBD1	CASRRQGETYEQYF	TGTGCCAGCAGAAGACAGGGTGAAACCTACGAGCAGTACTTC
.	TRBV19	TRBJ1-5	TRBD1	CASSIPQGVNQPQHF	TGTGCCAGTAGTATACCCCAGGGGGTCAATCAGCCCCAGCATTTT
.	TRBV7-9	TRBJ1-2	.	CASSTSGALASGYTF	TGTGCCAGCAGCACATCGGGGGCGCTAGCTAGTGGCTACACCTTC
.	TRBV6-6	TRBJ1-5	TRBD1	CASRLDRATEPQHF	TGTGCCAGCAGACTCGACAGGGCGACTGAGCCCCAGCATTTT
.	TRBV29-1	TRBJ1-1	.	CSVETGARAFF	TGCAGCGTTGAAACCGGCGCGAGGGCTTTCTTT
.	TRBV6-5	TRBJ2-7	TRBD2	CASRTAGISYEQYF	TGTGCCAGCAGAACAGCGGGGATATCCTACGAGCAGTACTTC
.	TRBV19	TRBJ2-7	TRBD1	CASSSGQPPHEQYF	TGTGCCAGTAGTTCGGGACAGCCCCCCCACGAGCAGTACTTC
few	TRBV2	TRBJ1-5	.	CASSEARVPQPQHF	TGTGCCAGCAGTGAAGCGCGGGTACCACAGCCCCAGCATTTT
.	TRBV27	TRBJ1-5	.	CASTSQGATRGNSNQPQHF	TGTGCCAGCACTTCTCAGGGTGCCACGAGGGGAAATAGCAATCAGCCCCAGCATTTT
.	TRBV18	TRBJ1-1	.	CASSPQVGDTEAFF	TGTGCCAGCTCACCACAGGTCGGGGACACTGAAGCTTTCTTT
.	TRBV6-5	TRBJ1-4	TRBD1	CASSPPGQGEEKLFF	TGTGCCAGCAGTCCACCGGGACAGGGTGAAGAAAAACTGTTTTTT